The next 28 T cell receptor beta chains were all read from a single sample in a study of T cell responses to AZD1222 COVID-19 vaccine. Clones were read by immunoSEQ multiplex PCR, and TCRdb kept only the in-frame ones, dropping some. The sample has around 84,000 clones, around 89% seen once. The sequencing here drew on peripheral blood, taken on day 0 of AZD1222 vaccination. Receptor source: an adult in good health.

In its sample, this clone was seen a few times. The rearrangement joins TRBV7-3 to TRBJ2-3, with TRBD2 identical over 14 bases. Germline CDR1 SGHTA, CDR2 FQGTGA. The V and J ends lost 10 bases and 7 bases, in that order; junction bases with no gene match: 4. The CDR3 spans 13 residues. The CDR3 coding sequence is TGTGCCACGGGACTAGCGGGAGCAAATACGCAGTATTTT. This gives the protein CATGLAGANTQYF.

This clone has a single count. The rearrangement links TRBV5-1 to TRBJ2-2; weak D call: TRBD1 (5 bases). The CDR3 loop spans 14 amino acids. Looked up from germline, CDR1 is SGHRS and CDR2 is YFSETQ. V lost 7 bases and J 4 bases, leaving 14 bases between the germline ends. CDR3 nucleotides: TGCGCCAGCTTTGGGGCGACGTTCACCGGGGAGCTGTTTTTT. Protein product: CASFGATFTGELFF.

The chain couples TRBV9 to TRBJ2-2; weak D call: TRBD2 (5 bases). This CDR3 comprises 14 residues. V was clipped by 3 bases and J by 1 base, with 7 bases between them. Germline assignment: CDR1 SGDLS and CDR2 YYNGEE. In nucleotides, the CDR3 is TGTGCCAGCAGCGGAAGCGGGAACACCGGGGAGCTGTTTTTT. Its translation: CASSGSGNTGELFF.

The CDR3 nucleotides read TGTGCCAGCGTAGGGTCTAGCAGGGCCTACAATGAGCAGTTCTTC. Protein sequence: CASVGSSRAYNEQFF. This chain connects TRBV6-5 to TRBJ2-1, with D possibly being TRBD1 or TRBD2 (5 bases each). Trimming cost V 8 bases and J 2 bases, with 16 bases left between them. Germline CDR1 reads MNHEY; CDR2 reads SVGAGI. This CDR3 comprises 15 residues.

The rearrangement uses TRBV15 and TRBJ2-1, with 7 bases that match TRBD2. Germline assignment: CDR1 LNHNV and CDR2 YYDKDF (reference sequence). The CDR3 totals 16 residues. V lost 1 base, J lost 6 bases, and 9 bases stayed unmatched. The CDR3 region is CATSRVERDYSNEQFF. In nucleotides, the CDR3 is TGTGCCACCAGCAGAGTAGAACGGGACTATAGCAATGAGCAGTTCTTC.

This clone was picked up one time. This chain's CDR3 is CASNHRDPIWTTEAFF. CDR3 DNA sequence: TGTGCCAGCAACCACCGGGACCCCATCTGGACCACTGAAGCTTTCTTT. The rearrangement joins TRBV28 to TRBJ1-1, with D possibly being TRBD1 (5 bases). The CDR3 length is 16 residues. With 7 bases removed from V and 4 bases from J, the gap between germline ends came to 22 bases. The germline V gene has CDR1 MDHEN and CDR2 SYDVKM.

The CDR3 nucleotides are TGCGCCAGCAACCTGGAGGGTATGGATGAGCAGTTCTTC. Translating gives CASNLEGMDEQFF. V and J are TRBV4-1 and TRBJ2-1; a possible D gene is TRBD2 (6 bases). The CDR3 totals 13 residues. Germline V gives CDR1 MGHRA, CDR2 YSYEKL. V gave up 7 bases and J gave up 8 bases, with 15 bases separating them.

The chain couples TRBV7-9 to TRBJ1-1; D gene ambiguous. Looked up from germline, CDR1 is SEHNR and CDR2 is FQNEAQ (reference sequence). The V gene lost 0 bases and the J gene lost 3 bases, with 20 bases spanning the gap. The CDR3 has 18 amino acids. CDR3 DNA: TGTGCCAGCAGCTTAGCCTTCTTAGGACCGAAGAGGGACACTGAAGCTTTCTTT. As protein: CASSLAFLGPKRDTEAFF.

This chain links TRBV4-2 with TRBJ2-5; weak D call: TRBD1 (5 bases). The ends were cut back, 2 bases at V and 5 bases at J, with 9 bases in the middle. The CDR3 is made up of 13 amino acids. Germline lookup yields CDR1 LGHNA and CDR2 YNFKEQ. The CDR3 sequence: CASSQYRSETQYF. The CDR3 nucleotides read TGTGCCAGCAGCCAATACAGGTCGGAGACCCAGTACTTC.

The CDR3 spells CASSFSGSNSYEQYF. The CDR3 DNA follows: TGTGCCAGCAGCTTTAGCGGATCCAACTCCTACGAGCAGTACTTC. The chain employs TRBV5-5 and TRBJ2-7; D might be TRBD2 (6 bases). The V and J ends lost 2 bases and 0 bases respectively, with 12 bases between them. The CDR3 sequence is 15 residues long. Germline V lookup: CDR1 SGHKS, CDR2 YYEKEE (reference sequence).

V gene TRBV7-3 combines with J gene TRBJ2-2, with D maybe TRBD1 (6 bases). The CDR3 runs 13 residues. Germline CDR1 reads SGHTA; CDR2 reads FQGTGA. Trimming stripped 3 bases from V and 8 bases from J, with 10 bases between. The chain's CDR3 is CASSFQGNGELFF. The CDR3 nucleotides read TGTGCCAGCAGCTTTCAGGGGAATGGGGAGCTGTTTTTT.

The count of this clone is one. The V and J genes are TRBV6-6 and TRBJ2-3, with D perhaps matching TRBD2 (7 bases). Germline V lookup: CDR1 MNHNY, CDR2 SVGAGI (reference sequence). Trimming left V 8 bases short and J 1 base short, with 16 bases between. The CDR3 extends over 15 amino acids. This chain's CDR3 is CASRGGGFGTDTQYF. The CDR3 DNA is TGTGCCAGCCGAGGGGGGGGCTTTGGCACAGATACGCAGTATTTT.

The chain is built from TRBV18 and TRBJ1-1; a weak D match, TRBD1 (5 bases). Trimming cost V 2 bases and J 5 bases, with 12 bases left between them. Per the germline V gene, CDR1 is KGHSH and CDR2 is LQKENI. The CDR3 is 14 residues long. This CDR3 is CASSPVRGGTEAFF. CDR3 nucleotide sequence: TGTGCCAGCTCACCAGTTCGGGGGGGAACTGAAGCTTTCTTT.

The J gene is TRBJ2-1, the V gene TRBV9; D possibly corresponds to TRBD2 (6 bases). The V gene's germline CDR1 is SGDLS and CDR2 YYNGEE. The CDR3 extends over 15 amino acids. V was cut by 4 bases and J by 8 bases, with 19 bases left in between. CDR3 loop: CASSKGLPGVDEQFF. The CDR3 region has the DNA TGTGCCAGCAGCAAGGGACTCCCCGGGGTAGATGAGCAGTTCTTC. The full variable domain, rest sourced from reference TRBV9 and TRBJ2-1, is DSGVTQTPKHLITATGQRVTLRCSPRSGDLSVYWYQQSLDQGLQFLIQYYNGEERAKGNILERFSAQQFPDLHSELNLSSLELGDSALYFCASSKGLPGVDEQFFGPGTRLTVL.

The V and J genes are TRBV30 and TRBJ1-1, with D perhaps TRBD1 (6 bases). The germline CDR1 and CDR2 sequences are GTSNPN and SVGIG (reference sequence). This CDR3 contains 13 residues. Trimming cost V 5 bases and J 5 bases, with 15 bases left between them. CDR3 sequence (DNA): TGTGCCTGGGGGGGCGCGTGGGGAACTGAAGCTTTCTTT. It codes for CAWGGAWGTEAFF.

The rearrangement uses TRBV5-1 and TRBJ1-5; D ambiguous. The CDR3 is made up of 11 amino acids. Trimming shortened V by 5 bases and J by 6 bases, and 6 bases separated the two germline ends. CDR1 is SGHRS and CDR2 is YFSETQ in the germline V gene. The CDR3 DNA is TGCGCCAGCAGGCCCTTTCAGCCCCAGCATTTT. This codes for CASRPFQPQHF.

This chain uses TRBV14 with TRBJ2-1, with D unresolved. Per the germline V gene, CDR1 is SGHDN and CDR2 is FVKESK. The CDR3 totals 13 residues. V was trimmed by 0 bases and J by 9 bases, leaving 9 bases between them. CDR3 amino acids: CASSQERRSEQFF. The DNA of the CDR3 is TGTGCCAGCAGCCAAGAAAGAAGAAGTGAGCAGTTCTTC.

The chain recombines TRBV10-1 with TRBJ2-7; TRBD2 aligns across 14 bases. J was trimmed by 5 bases and V by 6 bases; bases with no gene match: 3. Germline V gene sequence: CDR1 WNHNN, CDR2 SYGVQD (reference sequence). The CDR3 has 14 amino acids. CDR3: CASSGTSGSDEQYF. For the CDR3, the DNA is TGCGCCAGCAGCGGGACTAGCGGGAGCGACGAGCAGTACTTC.

This clone was detected only a few times. The genes are TRBV5-4 and TRBJ2-2; the D is unclear. In germline, CDR1 is SGHNT, CDR2 YYREEE (reference sequence). The CDR3 extends over 15 amino acids. Trimming left V 3 bases short and J 1 base short, with 10 bases between. Here the CDR3 DNA reads TGTGCCAGCAGCTCCCGCAGCCTGAACACCGGGGAGCTGTTTTTT. This codes for CASSSRSLNTGELFF.

This chain joins TRBV5-5 and TRBJ2-4; D uncertain. This CDR3 is 13 amino acids long. Deletions cut 2 bases from V and 5 bases from J, with 8 bases between. The V gene's germline CDR1 is SGHKS and CDR2 YYEKEE (reference sequence). CDR3 in DNA: TGTGCCAGCAGCTTTTCCGACCAAAACATTCAGTACTTC. As protein: CASSFSDQNIQYF.

The chain recombines TRBV28 with TRBJ1-2; D not resolved. V lost 8 bases, J lost 2 bases, and 12 bases lay in between. This CDR3 comprises 13 residues. Germline V CDR1 and CDR2: MDHEN, SYDVKM. CDR3 amino acids: CASLLTDNYGYTF. In nucleotides, the CDR3 is TGTGCCAGCCTCCTAACAGACAACTATGGCTACACCTTC.

Note on this clone: The junction departs from germline at one end; a sequencing error may be responsible. V and J are TRBV7-7 and TRBJ1-4, with D hard to call. CDR3 length equals 14 residues. CDR1 and CDR2 from the germline V gene are SSHAT and FNYEAQ (reference sequence). CDR3 nucleotides: TGTGCTAGCAGCCCTCTTACAACTAATGAAAAACTGTTTTTT. It codes for CASSPLTTNEKLFF. The full variable domain, in which reference TRBV7-7 and TRBJ1-4 provide the parts outside the CDR3, is GAGVSQSPRYKVTKRGQDVTLRCDPISSHATLYWYQQALGQGPEFLTYFNYEAQPDKSGLPSDRFSAERPEGSISTLTIQRTEQRDSAMYRCASSPLTTNEKLFFGSGTQLSVL.

This clone was observed a single time. The J gene is TRBJ2-7, the V gene TRBV25-1; D is unresolved. The CDR3 contains 13 residues. Trimming took 3 bases from V and 9 from J, leaving 15 bases between them. CDR1 MGHDK and CDR2 SYGVNS come from the germline V gene. The CDR3 reads CASSDSGPLPQYF. CDR3 DNA sequence: TGTGCCAGCAGTGATTCGGGTCCTTTGCCGCAGTACTTC.

This CDR3 reads CASSAQGASETQYF. The DNA for the CDR3 is TGTGCCAGCAGTGCACAGGGGGCGTCAGAGACCCAGTACTTC. This chain connects TRBV28 to TRBJ2-5, with 9 positions matching TRBD1. Germline V gene lookup returns CDR1 MDHEN and CDR2 SYDVKM. This CDR3 is 14 amino acids long. With V trimmed by 5 bases and J by 4 bases, 5 bases remained unmatched.

This clone was counted once. The CDR3 is CASSVSGRTYNEQFF. CDR3 bases: TGTGCCAGCAGCGTTTCAGGCCGAACCTACAATGAGCAGTTCTTC. The chain recombines TRBV9 with TRBJ2-1; D not resolved. Trimming removed 2 bases from V and 2 bases from J, with 11 bases in between. The CDR3 totals 15 residues. Germline CDR1 SGDLS, CDR2 YYNGEE. Full variable domain (rest looked up from reference TRBV9 and TRBJ2-1): DSGVTQTPKHLITATGQRVTLRCSPRSGDLSVYWYQQSLDQGLQFLIQYYNGEERAKGNILERFSAQQFPDLHSELNLSSLELGDSALYFCASSVSGRTYNEQFFGPGTRLTVL.

The chain combines TRBV7-2 with TRBJ1-6, with TRBD1 matching over 8 bases. The CDR3 has 15 residues. Germline V gives CDR1 SGHTA, CDR2 FQGNSA. J gave up 7 bases and V 4 bases, and 6 bases lay outside the gene matches. The DNA of the CDR3 is TGTGCCAGCAGCTCCAGGACAGGGAAGAATTCACCCCTCCACTTT. Encoded protein: CASSSRTGKNSPLHF. Full variable domain (rest looked up from reference TRBV7-2 and TRBJ1-6): GAGVSQSPSNKVTEKGKDVELRCDPISGHTALYWYRQSLGQGLEFLIYFQGNSAPDKSGLPSDRFSAERTGGSVSTLTIQRTQQEDSAVYLCASSSRTGKNSPLHFGNGTRLTVT.

The chain links TRBV9 to TRBJ2-1; the D is unclear. V shed 3 bases and J shed 5 bases, with 15 bases lying between them. The CDR3 contains 15 residues. The V gene's germline CDR1 is SGDLS and CDR2 YYNGEE. In nucleotides, the CDR3 is TGTGCCAGCAGCGCCTCGGGCGCCACCGACAATGAGCAGTTCTTC. Amino acids: CASSASGATDNEQFF.

The chain is built from TRBV28 and TRBJ1-5; 9 nucleotides match TRBD1. The CDR3 is 18 residues long. Trimming removed 6 bases from V and 4 bases from J; junction bases left unmatched: 16. Germline V gene lookup returns CDR1 MDHEN and CDR2 SYDVKM. The CDR3 spells CASSPIILRTGANQPQHF. In DNA form, the CDR3 reads TGTGCCAGCAGCCCAATCATACTGCGGACAGGGGCGAATCAGCCCCAGCATTTT.